Listed below are T cell receptor beta chains from one sample, sequenced in a study of blood T cell repertoires in COVID-19. Generated by immunoSEQ multiplex PCR, the TCRdb table keeps only in-frame clones and is missing some. Among 75,000 to 95,000 clones listed, approximately 80% were seen once. The source material was peripheral blood. These receptor sequences come from a man over 45 with acute or convalescent COVID-19. Both conserved end residues are part of each CDR3. D genes are given only for firm matches. Where a row states a size, it is once, few, many or the class of an expanded clone; other rows omit it.

D,J,size,V,CDR3,DNA
TRBD1,TRBJ2-3,-,TRBV19,CASSRQGASKITDTQYF,TGTGCCAGTAGTAGGCAGGGGGCCTCGAAAATCACAGATACGCAGTATTTT
-,TRBJ2-3,few,TRBV5-4,CASSPTGFIDTQYF,TGTGCCAGCAGCCCCACAGGGTTCATAGATACGCAGTATTTT
-,TRBJ2-7,-,TRBV18,CASSPAGQGSYEQYF,TGTGCCAGCTCACCAGCGGGGCAGGGCTCCTACGAGCAGTACTTC
-,TRBJ1-4,-,TRBV30,CAWSVRGAGEKLFF,TGTGCCTGGAGTGTACGCGGGGCTGGGGAAAAACTGTTTTTT
-,TRBJ2-3,once,TRBV27,CASSILSPGLSVSDTQYF,TGTGCCAGCAGCATATTGAGCCCGGGACTGTCTGTATCAGATACGCAGTATTTT
TRBD1,TRBJ1-2,-,TRBV28,CASSLLQQGNYGYTF,TGTGCCAGCAGTTTACTTCAACAGGGGAACTATGGCTACACCTTC
-,TRBJ2-2,-,TRBV7-9,CASSPDSGELFF,TGTGCCAGCAGCCCCGATAGCGGGGAGCTGTTTTTT
-,TRBJ2-5,-,TRBV11-1,CASSLAGAGSLRQETQYF,TGTGCCAGCAGCTTAGCGGGGGCAGGATCCTTAAGACAAGAGACCCAGTACTTC
TRBD1,TRBJ1-1,-,TRBV7-2,CASSLLGTGNTEAFF,TGTGCCAGCAGCCTCTTAGGGACAGGAAACACTGAAGCTTTCTTT
-,TRBJ1-2,-,TRBV4-3,CASSRQQENYGYTF,TGCGCCAGCAGCCGACAACAGGAGAACTATGGCTACACCTTC
TRBD2,TRBJ2-2,-,TRBV4-3,CASSQEAGGPAGELFF,TGCGCCAGCAGCCAGGAAGCGGGGGGGCCGGCCGGGGAGCTGTTTTTT
TRBD1,TRBJ1-6,-,TRBV7-9,CASSGQGFNSPLHF,TGTGCCAGCAGCGGACAGGGCTTTAATTCACCCCTCCACTTT
TRBD2,TRBJ2-3,-,TRBV19,CASNDGASGEDTQYF,TGTGCCAGTAACGATGGGGCTAGCGGGGAAGATACGCAGTATTTT
-,TRBJ1-1,-,TRBV29-1,CSVAGHMNTEAFF,TGCAGCGTTGCGGGACACATGAACACTGAAGCTTTCTTT
TRBD2,TRBJ2-5,-,TRBV3-1/TRBV3-2,CASSQGPSGGYQETQYF,TGTGCCAGCAGCCAAGGCCCTAGCGGGGGGTACCAAGAGACCCAGTACTTC
-,TRBJ2-7,-,TRBV30,CAWSTSYSYEQYF,TGTGCCTGGAGTACGAGCTACTCCTACGAGCAGTACTTC
TRBD1,TRBJ1-2,-,TRBV5-4,CASSRGQESDYGYTF,TGTGCCAGCAGCCGGGGACAGGAGAGCGACTATGGCTACACCTTC
TRBD2,TRBJ2-1,once,TRBV27,CASSSRTSGSNEQFF,TGTGCCAGCAGTTCTCGGACTAGCGGGAGCAATGAGCAGTTCTTC
TRBD1,TRBJ2-5,-,TRBV29-1,CSVKRGLGETQYF,TGCAGCGTTAAAAGGGGGCTTGGGGAGACCCAGTACTTC
-,TRBJ2-7,-,TRBV7-2,CASSPRTGSYEQYF,TGTGCCAGCAGCCCCAGGACGGGATCCTACGAGCAGTACTTC
TRBD1,TRBJ1-1,-,TRBV20-1,CSASGRTGGPNTEAFF,TGCAGTGCGAGTGGGCGGACAGGGGGCCCAAACACTGAAGCTTTCTTT
TRBD1,TRBJ2-7,once,TRBV5-1,CASSLGSGGVNYEQYF,TGCGCCAGCAGCTTGGGTTCAGGGGGAGTCAACTACGAGCAGTACTTC
-,TRBJ2-5,-,TRBV6-5,CASSYDLGAQETQYF,TGTGCCAGCAGTTACGACCTAGGGGCACAAGAGACCCAGTACTTC
-,TRBJ1-2,-,TRBV6-5,CASRTSNYGYTF,TGTGCCAGCAGGACATCTAACTATGGCTACACCTTC
TRBD2,TRBJ2-1,-,TRBV18,CASSSTVGLAGDDEQFF,TGTGCCAGCTCATCCACAGTCGGTCTAGCGGGAGATGATGAGCAGTTCTTC
TRBD1,TRBJ1-1,-,TRBV2,CASSRQGLNTEAFF,TGTGCCAGCAGCAGACAGGGACTTAACACTGAAGCTTTCTTT
TRBD2,TRBJ2-7,-,TRBV28,CASSLTASGAYEQYF,TGTGCCAGCAGTTTAACGGCTAGCGGAGCCTACGAGCAGTACTTC
-,TRBJ1-3,-,TRBV30,CAWRERVGTIYF,TGTGCCTGGAGGGAGAGGGTCGGCACCATATATTTT
-,TRBJ1-6,-,TRBV4-3,CASSPLWGSSSYNSPLHF,TGCGCCAGCAGCCCTTTATGGGGCTCGAGCTCCTATAATTCACCCCTCCACTTT
-,TRBJ1-2,-,TRBV6-1,CASSEENQGSLRFYGYTF,TGTGCCAGCAGTGAAGAAAACCAGGGGTCCCTCCGTTTTTATGGCTACACCTTC
-,TRBJ2-7,-,TRBV11-2,CASSLAPDSFYEQYF,TGTGCCAGCAGCTTAGCCCCAGATTCGTTCTACGAGCAGTACTTC
TRBD2,TRBJ2-2,-,TRBV4-2,CASGPLAGGPPGELFF,TGTGCCAGCGGGCCCTTAGCGGGGGGGCCCCCCGGGGAGCTGTTTTTT
TRBD1,TRBJ1-1,-,TRBV12-3/TRBV12-4,CASSGQAGTEAFF,TGTGCCAGCAGTGGACAGGCCGGGACTGAAGCTTTCTTT
TRBD1,TRBJ1-1,-,TRBV18,CASSTGTGEAFF,TGTGCCAGCTCAACCGGGACAGGTGAAGCTTTCTTT
-,TRBJ1-4,-,TRBV7-8,CASSLHLAGKNEKLFF,TGTGCCAGCAGCTTACATCTCGCTGGCAAAAATGAAAAACTGTTTTTT
TRBD1,TRBJ1-1,once,TRBV5-1,CASSLRPGTGEAFF,TGCGCCAGCAGCTTGCGGCCAGGGACAGGCGAAGCTTTCTTT
-,TRBJ2-3,-,TRBV7-2,CASSIQGRPRGPDTQYF,TGTGCCAGCAGCATTCAAGGCCGGCCGCGGGGCCCAGATACGCAGTATTTT
-,TRBJ1-2,-,TRBV18,CASSPTGIWGYTF,TGTGCCAGCTCACCTACAGGGATTTGGGGCTACACCTTC
TRBD1,TRBJ1-1,-,TRBV2,CASRNRGPNTEAFF,TGTGCCAGCAGAAACAGGGGGCCGAACACTGAAGCTTTCTTT
TRBD2,TRBJ2-3,-,TRBV24-1,CATSDLGSSGRGDTQYF,TGTGCCACCAGTGATTTAGGCTCCAGCGGGAGGGGCGATACGCAGTATTTT
-,TRBJ2-2,-,TRBV5-8,CASSPQDLNTGELFF,TGTGCCAGCAGCCCACAAGATTTGAACACCGGGGAGCTGTTTTTT
-,TRBJ1-2,-,TRBV29-1,CSVEPTGGLYGYTF,TGCAGCGTTGAACCGACGGGGGGGCTTTATGGCTACACCTTC
TRBD1,TRBJ2-7,-,TRBV5-4,CASTPSPDRGFHEQYF,TGTGCCAGCACCCCCAGCCCGGACAGGGGGTTCCACGAGCAGTACTTC
-,TRBJ2-7,-,TRBV7-8,CASSLGATDYEQYF,TGTGCCAGCAGCTTAGGGGCCACGGACTACGAGCAGTACTTC
-,TRBJ2-5,-,TRBV29-1,CSVEAGSQYF,TGCAGCGTTGAAGCCGGTTCCCAGTACTTC
-,TRBJ2-2,-,TRBV5-1,CASSAVGNTGELFF,TGCGCCAGCAGCGCTGTCGGGAACACCGGGGAGCTGTTTTTT
-,TRBJ2-3,-,TRBV11-2,CASSLLDRSTDTQYF,TGTGCCAGCAGCTTATTGGACAGAAGCACAGATACGCAGTATTTT
TRBD2,TRBJ2-5,-,TRBV6-5,CASSYSGLAGAETQYF,TGTGCCAGCAGTTACTCAGGCCTAGCGGGAGCAGAGACCCAGTACTTC
-,TRBJ2-6,-,TRBV7-9,CASSQFSGANVLTF,TGTGCCAGCAGTCAGTTCTCTGGGGCCAACGTCCTGACTTTC
-,TRBJ1-4,once,TRBV15,CATRRTPGANEKLFF,TGTGCCACCAGAAGGACCCCGGGAGCTAATGAAAAACTGTTTTTT
TRBD2,TRBJ2-5,-,TRBV4-2,CASSLNPGLAGQETQYF,TGTGCCAGCAGCTTAAATCCGGGACTAGCGGGACAAGAGACCCAGTACTTC
TRBD2,TRBJ2-3,-,TRBV10-3,CATRMGGSADTQYF,TGTGCCACCAGGATGGGCGGGAGCGCAGATACGCAGTATTTT
-,TRBJ2-5,-,TRBV4-3,CASSQDIGGAETQYF,TGCGCCAGCAGCCAAGATATTGGCGGGGCAGAGACCCAGTACTTC
TRBD1,TRBJ1-2,-,TRBV27,CASSREDRGLRGYTF,TGTGCCAGCAGTAGAGAAGACAGGGGACTCCGGGGCTACACCTTC
TRBD2,TRBJ2-3,once,TRBV5-1,CASSESGRASDTQYF,TGCGCCAGCAGCGAAAGCGGGAGGGCCTCAGATACGCAGTATTTT